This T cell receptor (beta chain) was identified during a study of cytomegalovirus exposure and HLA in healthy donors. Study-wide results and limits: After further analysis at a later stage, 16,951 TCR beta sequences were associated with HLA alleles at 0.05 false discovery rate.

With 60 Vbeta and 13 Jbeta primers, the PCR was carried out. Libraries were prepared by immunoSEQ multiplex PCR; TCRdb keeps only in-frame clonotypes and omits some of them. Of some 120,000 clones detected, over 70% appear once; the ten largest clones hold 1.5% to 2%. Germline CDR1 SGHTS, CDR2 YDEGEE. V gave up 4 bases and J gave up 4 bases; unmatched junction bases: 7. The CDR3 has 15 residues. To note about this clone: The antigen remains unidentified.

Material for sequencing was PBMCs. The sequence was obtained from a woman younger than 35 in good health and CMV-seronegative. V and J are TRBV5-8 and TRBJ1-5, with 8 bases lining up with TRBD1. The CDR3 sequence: CASSRTGTGNQPQHF. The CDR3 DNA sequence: TGTGCCAGCAGCCGGACAGGGACGGGGAATCAGCCCCAGCATTTT.